The 21 T cell receptor beta chains reported below all come from one sample, sequenced in a study of OX40 agonist ivuxolimab in advanced cancers. Some clones are missing from TCRdb's copy, which holds only in-frame ones; the method was immunoSEQ multiplex PCR. The table includes roughly 5,000 clones, 66% detected once. Sequencing was performed on CD4+ or CD8+ T cells sorted from blood, taken in a trial of the OX40 agonist ivuxolimab. The receptors shown here come from an adult with an advanced solid tumor such as melanoma, head and neck, liver or kidney cancer.

V gene TRBV2 combines with J gene TRBJ2-5; D is uncertain. The V gene's germline CDR1 is SNHLY and CDR2 FYNNEI. V was trimmed by 10 bases and J by 0 bases, leaving 9 bases between them. The CDR3 has 12 residues. The CDR3 spells CAISTNQETQYF. The CDR3 DNA follows: TGTGCCATAAGTACAAACCAAGAGACCCAGTACTTC.

This clone has more than one count but fewer than ten. The gene calls are TRBV27 and TRBJ2-3; 11 bases align to TRBD2. The CDR3 extends over 19 amino acids. Unmatched junction bases numbered 16, after V lost 3 bases and J lost 5 bases. Looked up from germline, CDR1 is MNHEY and CDR2 is SMNVEV (reference sequence). CDR3 residues: CASSLDFSSGGAEGDTQYF. Here the CDR3 DNA reads TGTGCCAGCAGTTTGGATTTTAGTAGCGGGGGGGCCGAAGGAGATACGCAGTATTTT.

The gene calls are TRBV7-3 and TRBJ2-2, with unresolved D. The CDR3 has 11 residues. Germline-derived CDR1 and CDR2 are SGHTA and FQGTGA. V lost 6 bases and J 6 bases, leaving 5 bases between the germline ends. The CDR3 spells CASREAGELFF. The CDR3, as DNA: TGTGCCAGCAGAGAGGCCGGGGAGCTGTTTTTT. Variable domain in full (rest from reference TRBV7-3 and TRBJ2-2): GAGVSQTPSNKVTEKGKYVELRCDPISGHTALYWYRQSLGQGPEFLIYFQGTGAADDSGLPNDRFFAVRPEGSVSTLKIQRTERGDSAVYLCASREAGELFFGEGSRLTVL.

The chain recombines TRBV9 with TRBJ2-7; D remains unclear. The CDR3 runs to 14 residues. The germline V and J ends were trimmed by 5 bases and 0 bases, with 12 bases remaining between them. Germline V gene lookup returns CDR1 SGDLS and CDR2 YYNGEE. CDR3 nucleotides: TGTGCCAGCAGTCTAGAAGCAAGCTCCTACGAGCAGTACTTC. Translating it yields CASSLEASSYEQYF.

The chain is built from TRBV5-1 and TRBJ2-1; 7 bases match TRBD1. Germline lookup yields CDR1 SGHRS and CDR2 YFSETQ. The CDR3 covers 16 residues. The junction had 11 bases not matched to a gene; V was cut back by 0 bases and J by 8 bases. The CDR3, as DNA: TGCGCCAGCAGCTTGGCCATTCCGAACAGGGGCGATGAGCAGTTCTTC. It specifies CASSLAIPNRGDEQFF. Full variable domain (remainder filled in from reference TRBV5-1 and TRBJ2-1): KAGVTQTPRYLIKTRGQQVTLSCSPISGHRSVSWYQQTPGQGLQFLFEYFSETQRNKGNFPGRFSGRQFSNSRSEMNVSTLELGDSALYLCASSLAIPNRGDEQFFGPGTRLTVL.

The V and J genes are TRBV18 and TRBJ2-5; TRBD2 matches at 12 bases. The V segment lost 3 bases and the J segment 5 bases; nucleotides outside the gene matches: 10. Germline V gives CDR1 KGHSH, CDR2 LQKENI. CDR3 length: 17 amino acids. Here the CDR3 reads CASSPSSGGATGETQYF. The DNA of the CDR3 is TGTGCCAGCTCACCCTCTAGCGGGGGGGCGACGGGTGAGACCCAGTACTTC.

The chain carries TRBV15 and TRBJ1-5; D gene ambiguous. Trimming cost V 3 bases and J 4 bases, with 4 bases left between them. The CDR3 runs 12 residues. Germline lookup yields CDR1 LNHNV and CDR2 YYDKDF (reference sequence). The CDR3 DNA follows: TGTGCCACCAGCAGTCTGAATCAGCCCCAGCATTTT. It translates to CATSSLNQPQHF.

The CDR3 is CASSMLPGQDPSEQFF. CDR3 DNA sequence: TGTGCCAGCAGCATGCTTCCGGGACAGGACCCATCAGAGCAGTTCTTC. The chain has TRBV9 and TRBJ2-1; 8 nucleotides agree with TRBD1. V was pared by 4 bases and J by 10 bases, with 16 bases of the junction left unmatched. The CDR3 is made up of 16 amino acids. Germline values: CDR1 SGDLS, CDR2 YYNGEE.

This chain joins TRBV16 and TRBJ1-2; D not resolved. CDR1 is KGHSY, CDR2 FQNENV, per germline. Trimming stripped 0 bases from V and 2 bases from J, with 13 bases between. This CDR3 has 16 residues. CDR3 sequence: CASSQSSAPGNYGYTF. As DNA, the CDR3 is TGTGCCAGCAGCCAATCGTCGGCCCCCGGGAACTATGGCTACACCTTC.

The gene calls are TRBV28 and TRBJ1-3, with D uncertain. This CDR3 contains 15 residues. Germline V gives CDR1 MDHEN, CDR2 SYDVKM. Trimming took off 2 bases at V and 5 bases at J, with 13 bases between the two ends. The CDR3 DNA follows: TGTGCCAGCAGTTTACGGACCTCGAGCAGAAACACCATATATTTT. Amino acid sequence: CASSLRTSSRNTIYF.

This clone has ten or more counts. CDR3 sequence reads: CATTTGAGDGYTF. DNA of the CDR3: TGTGCCACCACGACAGGGGCAGGCGATGGCTACACCTTC. This chain joins TRBV6-1 and TRBJ1-2, with TRBD1 matching over 8 bases. This CDR3 has 13 amino acids. With V trimmed by 10 bases and J by 6 bases, 10 bases remained unmatched. Germline V gives CDR1 MNHNS, CDR2 SASEGT.

The rearrangement links TRBV4-3 to TRBJ2-3; D is unresolved. The CDR3 is 15 residues long. CDR1 LGHNA and CDR2 YSLEER come from the germline V gene. Trimming cost V 0 bases and J 2 bases, with 9 bases left between them. In DNA form, the CDR3 reads TGCGCCAGCAGCCAAGAAGAATTTTCCACAGATACGCAGTATTTT. This codes for CASSQEEFSTDTQYF.

The chain joins TRBV4-3 to TRBJ2-7; possibly TRBD2 for D (5 bases). The germline CDR1 and CDR2 sequences are LGHNA and YSLEER. The length of the CDR3 is 12 residues. Trimming shortened V by 1 base and J by 4 bases, and 5 bases separated the two germline ends. CDR3: CASSQAGYEQYF. The DNA of the CDR3 is TGCGCCAGCAGCCAAGCGGGATACGAGCAGTACTTC.

This chain uses TRBV5-5 with TRBJ1-2, with D possibly TRBD1 on 5 matching bases. The CDR3 loop spans 12 amino acids. V was cut by 6 bases and J by 10 bases, with 16 bases left in between. Germline CDR1 is SGHKS and CDR2 is YYEKEE (reference sequence). DNA of the CDR3: TGTGCCAGCACCTCCGGGGGGGTCGACTACACCTTC. Amino acid sequence: CASTSGGVDYTF.

The genes are TRBV4-3 and TRBJ1-2; a weak D match, TRBD1 (6 bases). Germline CDR1 reads LGHNA; CDR2 reads YSLEER. Trimming shortened V by 0 bases and J by 4 bases, and 15 bases separated the two germline ends. This CDR3 spans 16 amino acids. CDR3 protein: CASSQDHRDPFYGYTF. The CDR3 DNA follows: TGCGCCAGCAGCCAAGACCACAGGGATCCTTTCTATGGCTACACCTTC.

V usage is TRBV29-1 and J usage is TRBJ2-1, with TRBD1 identical over 10 bases. CDR1 and CDR2 (germline): SQVTM, ANQGSEA. V dropped 6 bases and J dropped 3; count of bases not matched to a gene: 5. The CDR3 is made up of 14 amino acids. This CDR3 reads CSVDRGENYNEQFF. Here the CDR3 DNA reads TGCAGCGTGGACAGGGGGGAGAACTACAATGAGCAGTTCTTC.

This clone was found a few times. V and J are TRBV4-1 and TRBJ1-1; D remains unclear. V lost 10 bases to trimming and J lost 4 bases, with 16 bases between them. CDR3 size: 13 residues. CDR1 is MGHRA, CDR2 YSYEKL, per germline. CDR3 region: CATLPTGGTEAFF. In DNA form, the CDR3 reads TGCGCCACCCTTCCAACGGGCGGCACTGAAGCTTTCTTT.

This clone was picked up one time. The genes are TRBV6-1 and TRBJ2-5; no reliable D call. V dropped 8 bases and J dropped 3 bases, with 13 bases sitting between them. CDR1 and CDR2 from the germline V gene are MNHNS and SASEGT. The CDR3 length is 13 residues. Here the CDR3 reads CASGVRSKETQYF. The CDR3 DNA reads as TGTGCCAGCGGGGTCAGATCCAAAGAGACCCAGTACTTC.

The rearrangement uses TRBV28 and TRBJ2-7; D unclear. In germline, CDR1 is MDHEN, CDR2 SYDVKM. CDR3 length: 14 amino acids. Trimming left V 4 bases short and J 1 base short, with 11 bases between. The CDR3, as DNA: TGTGCCAGCAGTTCGCCCCCGAATTCCTACGAGCAGTACTTC. This translates into CASSSPPNSYEQYF.

The chain links TRBV7-2 to TRBJ2-5; D is perhaps TRBD2 (5 bases). This CDR3 spans 14 amino acids. Germline assignment: CDR1 SGHTA and CDR2 FQGNSA. Between the trimmed V and J ends, which lost 0 bases and 4 bases, there was a span of 9 bases. Written as DNA, the CDR3 is TGTGCCAGCAGCTTAGCGAGGGCGGTAGAGACCCAGTACTTC. Translated, it gives CASSLARAVETQYF.

This clone was observed a single time. The chain carries TRBV27 and TRBJ2-7; TRBD1 matches at 7 bases. The CDR3 loop spans 14 amino acids. The ends lost 4 bases at V and 7 bases at J; junction bases unmatched: 10. Looked up from germline, CDR1 is MNHEY and CDR2 is SMNVEV (reference sequence). CDR3 nucleotide sequence: TGTGCCAGCAGTTCCCAAAGACAGGGCGGGGAGCAGTACTTC. As protein: CASSSQRQGGEQYF.